This TCR beta chain comes out of a study of regulatory T cells in long-lasting Graves disease. Study outcomes and limitations: Persistent disease samples used TRBV28, TRBJ1-2 and TRBJ2-5 preferentially. The study found lower TCR diversity in persistent Graves' patients than in newly diagnosed ones.

This clonotype was observed a handful of times. Its antigen is not identified. Time point described: newly diagnosed GD, antithyroid drugs for less than 3 months. Following extraction of RNA from PBMCs, that RNA was used to make the TCR library. In building TCR beta libraries, iRepertoire HTBI primers were used together with Arm-PCR of CDR3 regions. Original processing notes: Analysis of the samples identified 60 to 75 TRBV and 12 to 15 TRBJ segments. From the multiplex PCR reads, TCRdb called clonotypes with MiXCR, one entry per CDR3 protein. V and J calls and clone size were set by TCRdb, not the authors. In the table there are a few hundred thousand distinct CDR3 sequences, less than 15% of which are singletons. V was pared by 2 bases and J by 7 bases, with 11 bases of the junction left unmatched. The CDR3 runs to 16 residues. Germline values: CDR1 WSHSY, CDR2 SAAADI. These records were also assigned to another study, of T cells in Graves' hyperthyroidism and ophthalmopathy. This second study notes: Graves' hyperthyroidism is called stable when ophthalmopathy does not progress within 18 months.

V gene TRBV10-2 combines with J gene TRBJ2-7; 10 positions match TRBD2. The receptor was derived from a woman between 50 and 59 years old with Graves disease. Sequenced here: peripheral blood mononuclear cells (PBMCs), sampled at new diagnosis, from a patient treated with antithyroid drugs. The CDR3 spells CASSEGSGRAFGEQYF. CDR3 bases: TGCGCCAGCAGTGAGGGCAGCGGGAGGGCCTTCGGTGAGCAGTACTTC.